What follows are 18 T cell receptor beta chains derived from one specimen sequenced in a study of cytomegalovirus exposure and HLA in healthy donors. Here immunoSEQ multiplex PCR was the method, and the copy in TCRdb shows in-frame clones only, minus some. The sample holds roughly 250,000 clones, about 90% seen once. Sequences were obtained from PBMCs. These receptors were collected from a woman between 18 and 30 years old in good health and CMV-seronegative.

The chain couples TRBV28 to TRBJ2-3, with 16 bases identical to TRBD2. V lost 3 bases and J lost 5; bases outside the gene matches: 11. This CDR3 contains 19 residues. Germline V CDR1 and CDR2: MDHEN, SYDVKM. The CDR3 reads CASSLWPGLAGGFKDTQYF. CDR3 DNA: TGTGCCAGCAGTTTGTGGCCGGGACTAGCGGGGGGGTTCAAAGATACGCAGTATTTT.

Here the CDR3 reads CASSRPGTGVYGYTF. The CDR3 DNA reads TGTGCCAGCAGCCGTCCCGGGACAGGGGTCTATGGCTACACCTTC. This chain joins TRBV5-8 and TRBJ1-2, with 10 bases that match TRBD1. This CDR3 comprises 15 residues. V gave up 4 bases and J gave up 4 bases; unmatched junction bases: 7. The germline gives CDR1 SGHTS, CDR2 YDEGEE. Full variable domain (missing parts from reference TRBV5-8 and TRBJ1-2): EAGVTQSPTHLIKTRGQQATLRCSPISGHTSVYWYQQALGLGLQFLLWYDEGEERNRGNFPPRFSGRQFPNYSSELNVNALELEDSALYLCASSRPGTGVYGYTFGSGTRLTVV.

V is TRBV4-1 and J is TRBJ2-7; no clear D gene. Deletions cut 0 bases from V and 3 bases from J, with 3 bases between. Per germline, CDR1 MGHRA and CDR2 YSYEKL. The CDR3 is 12 residues long. This chain's CDR3 is CASSQDYYEQYF. As DNA, the CDR3 is TGCGCCAGCAGCCAAGATTACTACGAGCAGTACTTC.

About this clone itself: The sample carries other DNA sequences with the same CDR3. This chain uses TRBV5-4 with TRBJ1-6; the D gene is possibly TRBD1 (6 bases). The CDR3 is 14 residues long. Per the germline V gene, CDR1 is SGHNT and CDR2 is YYREEE (reference sequence). The V end lost 0 bases, the J end lost 7 bases, and 8 bases lay between the germline ends. In nucleotides, the CDR3 is TGTGCCAGCAGCTTGGACAGGGACAATTCACCCCTCCACTTT. Translation gives CASSLDRDNSPLHF.

The chain is built from TRBV11-2 and TRBJ2-1; TRBD2 aligns across 11 bases. The junction had 5 bases not matched to a gene; V was cut back by 0 bases and J by 4 bases. The CDR3 sequence is 17 residues long. CDR1 and CDR2 (germline): SGHAT, FQNNGV. CDR3 nucleotides: TGTGCCAGCAGCTTAGAGCACCTAGCGGGGGGTTACAATGAGCAGTTCTTC. The encoded protein is CASSLEHLAGGYNEQFF. The full variable domain, with the rest looked up from reference TRBV11-2 and TRBJ2-1, is EAGVAQSPRYKIIEKRQSVAFWCNPISGHATLYWYQQILGQGPKLLIQFQNNGVVDDSQLPKDRFSAERLKGVDSTLKIQPAKLEDSAVYLCASSLEHLAGGYNEQFFGPGTRLTVL.

The chain couples TRBV11-2 to TRBJ1-1; maybe TRBD1 (5 bases). V was cut by 1 base and J by 1 base, with 10 bases left in between. Germline V lookup: CDR1 SGHAT, CDR2 FQNNGV. This CDR3 spans 15 amino acids. CDR3 nucleotides: TGTGCCAGCAGCTTAGCCAGAACAGGGAACACTGAAGCTTTCTTT. Encoded protein: CASSLARTGNTEAFF.

This clone was recorded once. The chain links TRBV18 to TRBJ2-1; 11 bases line up with TRBD2. Germline CDR1 KGHSH, CDR2 LQKENI. The CDR3 loop spans 15 amino acids. Trimming removed 3 bases from V and 8 bases from J; junction bases left unmatched: 6. The CDR3 sequence: CASSPLAGGVDEQFF. As DNA, the CDR3 is TGTGCCAGCTCACCGCTAGCGGGGGGCGTCGATGAGCAGTTCTTC.

The chain couples TRBV28 to TRBJ1-6; a possible D gene is TRBD1 (6 bases). Germline V gene data show CDR1 as MDHEN and CDR2 as SYDVKM. The CDR3 has 16 residues. Between the trimmed V and J ends, which lost 4 bases and 8 bases, there was a span of 18 bases. CDR3 loop: CASSSPGQLKYSPLHF. CDR3 DNA: TGTGCCAGCAGTTCCCCCGGACAGCTAAAATATTCACCCCTCCACTTT.

This clone has a single count. The chain has TRBV6-5 and TRBJ2-1; a possible D gene is TRBD1 (6 bases). Germline V gene sequence: CDR1 MNHEY, CDR2 SVGAGI. This CDR3 contains 16 residues. Between the trimmed V and J ends, which lost 2 bases and 0 bases, there was a span of 11 bases. The CDR3: CASSYEQGHSYNEQFF. CDR3 nucleotides: TGTGCCAGCAGTTACGAGCAGGGGCACTCCTACAATGAGCAGTTCTTC.

The chain recombines TRBV11-2 with TRBJ2-2; TRBD1 matches at 9 bases. The V and J ends lost 5 bases and 5 bases, in that order; junction bases with no gene match: 6. The CDR3 runs 15 residues. Germline-derived CDR1 and CDR2 are SGHAT and FQNNGV. CDR3 DNA sequence: TGTGCCAGCAGCGGACAGGGGATCGGGACCGGGGAGCTGTTTTTT. The encoded protein is CASSGQGIGTGELFF.

The chain uses TRBV14 and TRBJ1-1; no clear D gene. This CDR3 is 13 amino acids long. The ends were cut back, 1 base at V and 5 bases at J, with 8 bases in the middle. Per the germline V gene, CDR1 is SGHDN and CDR2 is FVKESK. CDR3 sequence reads: CASSQVARTEAFF. CDR3 sequence (DNA): TGTGCCAGCAGCCAAGTGGCAAGAACTGAAGCTTTCTTT.

The genes are TRBV7-2 and TRBJ2-1, with TRBD2 matching 12 bases. Germline CDR1 is SGHTA and CDR2 is FQGNSA. The V gene end was trimmed by 3 bases and the J gene end by 5 bases; junction bases not matched to a gene: 5. CDR3 length: 16 amino acids. The CDR3 bases are TGTGCCAGCAGCTTTAGACTAGCGGGGGCCAACAATGAGCAGTTCTTC. Translated, it gives CASSFRLAGANNEQFF.

The chain links TRBV5-1 to TRBJ2-1; tentatively, D is TRBD2 (5 bases). Trimming stripped 7 bases from V and 5 bases from J, with 16 bases between. CDR1 and CDR2 (germline): SGHRS, YFSETQ. This CDR3 has 14 amino acids. CDR3 sequence reads: CASHGLSLNNEQFF. CDR3 nucleotide sequence: TGCGCCAGCCATGGACTTTCCCTTAACAATGAGCAGTTCTTC.

V gene TRBV6-5 combines with J gene TRBJ2-3; D not resolved. This CDR3 has 15 residues. Germline V gives CDR1 MNHEY, CDR2 SVGAGI. The V and J ends lost 5 bases and 4 bases respectively, with 16 bases between them. The CDR3: CASSPLPYHADTQYF. CDR3 DNA sequence: TGTGCCAGCAGTCCACTACCTTATCATGCAGATACGCAGTATTTT.

The genes are TRBV5-1 and TRBJ2-5; D is perhaps TRBD1 (6 bases). The CDR3 runs 16 residues. The V gene's germline CDR1 is SGHRS and CDR2 YFSETQ. The V end lost 4 bases, the J end lost 2 bases, and 18 bases lay between the germline ends. CDR3 DNA: TGCGCCAGCAGCCTAAGTCCGGGACAAGGACAAGAGACCCAGTACTTC. As protein: CASSLSPGQGQETQYF. Full variable domain (rest looked up from reference TRBV5-1 and TRBJ2-5): KAGVTQTPRYLIKTRGQQVTLSCSPISGHRSVSWYQQTPGQGLQFLFEYFSETQRNKGNFPGRFSGRQFSNSRSEMNVSTLELGDSALYLCASSLSPGQGQETQYFGPGTRLLVL.

The gene calls are TRBV19 and TRBJ1-6; 8 bases are a match to TRBD1. Germline CDR1 reads LNHDA; CDR2 reads SQIVND (reference sequence). This CDR3 contains 17 residues. After removal of 3 bases from V and 9 bases from J, the junction contained 13 bases not matched to a gene. The CDR3: CASSIRDRGRQVSPLHF. The CDR3 DNA sequence: TGTGCCAGTAGTATCCGAGACAGGGGCAGGCAAGTTTCACCCCTCCACTTT.

The chain combines TRBV7-2 with TRBJ1-1; D is possibly TRBD1 (5 bases). Trimming cost V 0 bases and J 5 bases, with 10 bases left between them. Germline V gene data show CDR1 as SGHTA and CDR2 as FQGNSA. The CDR3 totals 14 residues. The CDR3 DNA is TGTGCCAGCAGCTTAGCCAGGGCCGGGACTGAAGCTTTCTTT. Translation gives CASSLARAGTEAFF.

The chain links TRBV11-2 to TRBJ2-5, with D perhaps matching TRBD1 (6 bases). This CDR3 comprises 13 residues. Germline V gene lookup returns CDR1 SGHAT and CDR2 FQNNGV. Trimming cost V 4 bases and J 4 bases, with 10 bases left between them. The CDR3 is CASSSRGPETQYF. As DNA, the CDR3 is TGTGCCAGCAGCTCCAGGGGTCCAGAGACCCAGTACTTC.